This T cell receptor (beta chain) was captured in a study of PD-L1 blockade in urothelial cancer. At the level of the study: Atezolizumab, begun by patients in about 2014, was given at 1,200 mg intravenously every 3 weeks. Analyses used blood from 3 weeks (second dose) and 6 weeks after treatment start.

Worth noting for this clone: The target antigen is unknown.

Only in-frame clones appear in the TCRdb table, and some are missing; sequencing was by immunoSEQ multiplex PCR. Of 65,000 to 80,000 clones listed, around 84% are singletons. V was clipped by 0 bases and J by 4 bases; unmatched bases: 6. This CDR3 spans 16 amino acids. Germline-derived CDR1 and CDR2 are ENHRY and SYGVKD. Overall study findings and caveats: When measured at 3 weeks, tumor-associated blood clones expanded more in durable-benefit patients. Survival was better when pretreatment blood TCR clonality fell below the median.

The sequencing used PBMCs, collected around atezolizumab (anti-PD-L1) treatment. This chain links TRBV10-3 with TRBJ2-1, with TRBD2 matching over 7 bases. This TCR came from a man in his 70s with urothelial cancer. The CDR3 DNA reads TGTGCCATCAGTGAGTCTGCCCAGCGGGATTACAATGAGCAGTTCTTC. Translating it yields CAISESAQRDYNEQFF.